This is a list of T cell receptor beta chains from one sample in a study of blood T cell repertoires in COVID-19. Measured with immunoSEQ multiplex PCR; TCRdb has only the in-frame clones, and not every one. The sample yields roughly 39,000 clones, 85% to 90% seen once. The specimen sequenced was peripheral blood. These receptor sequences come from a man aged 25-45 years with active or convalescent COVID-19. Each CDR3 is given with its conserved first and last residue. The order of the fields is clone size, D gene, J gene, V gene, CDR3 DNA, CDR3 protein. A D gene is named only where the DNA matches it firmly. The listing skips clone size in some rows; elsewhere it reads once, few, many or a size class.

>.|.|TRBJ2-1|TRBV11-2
TGTGCCAGCAGTTTAGGGGTAGGCGGAGGCTACAATGAGCAGTTCTTC
CASSLGVGGGYNEQFF
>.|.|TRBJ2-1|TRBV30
TGTGCCTGGAGCGAATTCGCGGGCGCCCTCTACAATGAGCAGTTCTTC
CAWSEFAGALYNEQFF
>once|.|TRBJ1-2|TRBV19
TGTGCCAGTACCGTTACGGACAGTTATGGCTACACCTTC
CASTVTDSYGYTF
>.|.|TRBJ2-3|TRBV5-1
TGCGCCAGCAGCTTGGTTTCGGGAACCGGGCGCTCTACGCAGTATTTT
CASSLVSGTGRSTQYF
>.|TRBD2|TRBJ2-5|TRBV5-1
TGCGCCAGCAGCTTGTTAGCGGGAGGGGAAGAGACCCAGTACTTC
CASSLLAGGEETQYF
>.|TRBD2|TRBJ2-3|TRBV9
TGTGCCAGCAGCGTAGGTAGCGGGCCGAATACGCAGTATTTT
CASSVGSGPNTQYF
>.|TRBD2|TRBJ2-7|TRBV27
TGTGCCAGCAGTTCATTAGCGGGGGGGTCTTACGAGCAGTACTTC
CASSSLAGGSYEQYF
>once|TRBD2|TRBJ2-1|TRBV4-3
TGCGCCAGCAGCCAAGAAAGTTCCAGGGGACTAGCGGGATACAATGAGCAGTTCTTC
CASSQESSRGLAGYNEQFF
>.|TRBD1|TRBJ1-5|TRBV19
TGTGCCAGTTCGGTACAGGGGAGCAATCAGCCCCAGCATTTT
CASSVQGSNQPQHF
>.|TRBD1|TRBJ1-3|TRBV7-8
TGTGCCAGCAGCTCTGACAGGGGAGGAAACACCATATATTTT
CASSSDRGGNTIYF
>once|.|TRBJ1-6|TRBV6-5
TGTGCCAGCAGTTACTCTGGTTACTCTAATTCACCCCTCCACTTT
CASSYSGYSNSPLHF
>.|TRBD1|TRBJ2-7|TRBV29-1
TGCAGCGTGGGACAGGGGTCTACTACTACGGAGCAGTACTTC
CSVGQGSTTTEQYF
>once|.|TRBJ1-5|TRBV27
TGTGCCAGCAGTCCGCAGGTTTACAATCAGCCCCAGCATTTT
CASSPQVYNQPQHF
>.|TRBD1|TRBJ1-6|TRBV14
TGTGCCAGCAGCCGGCAGACAGGGTTTTCACCCCTCCACTTT
CASSRQTGFSPLHF
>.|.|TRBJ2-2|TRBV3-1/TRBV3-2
TGTGCCAGCAGCTCTAAGGGGTTCGGGGAGCTGTTTTTT
CASSSKGFGELFF
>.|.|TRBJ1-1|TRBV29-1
TGCAGCGTTGAGGAGGGGCAAAACACTGAAGCTTTCTTT
CSVEEGQNTEAFF
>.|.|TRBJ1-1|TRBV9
TGTGCCAGCAGCGTCAGAAGAAACACTGAAGCTTTCTTT
CASSVRRNTEAFF
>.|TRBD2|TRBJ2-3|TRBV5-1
TGCGCCAGCAGTTCGGGACTAGCCCGCGCAGATACGCAGTATTTT
CASSSGLARADTQYF